This TCR beta chain appears in the sequencing data of a study of T cell clusters in autoimmune cytopenias. CDR3 length: 14 residues. Germline CDR1 and CDR2: LNHDA and SQIVND (reference sequence). Multiplex touch-down PCR amplified TRB using TRB-A and TRB-B pools in one tube. TCRdb processed the multiplex PCR reads again and assigns one entry to each CDR3 protein, with no DNA. The listing contains a few thousand distinct CDR3 sequences. Roughly 40,000 genome equivalents of blood DNA were amplified for TRB. Its frequency marks this clonotype as medium-sized. V gene TRBV19 combines with J gene TRBJ2-1; there is no DNA to check the TCRdb D call of TRBD1. This TCR came from a human donor with an autoimmune cytopenia or autoimmune hepatitis (not recorded which). Material: peripheral blood. CDR3 protein: CASSTSSTGQEQFF.